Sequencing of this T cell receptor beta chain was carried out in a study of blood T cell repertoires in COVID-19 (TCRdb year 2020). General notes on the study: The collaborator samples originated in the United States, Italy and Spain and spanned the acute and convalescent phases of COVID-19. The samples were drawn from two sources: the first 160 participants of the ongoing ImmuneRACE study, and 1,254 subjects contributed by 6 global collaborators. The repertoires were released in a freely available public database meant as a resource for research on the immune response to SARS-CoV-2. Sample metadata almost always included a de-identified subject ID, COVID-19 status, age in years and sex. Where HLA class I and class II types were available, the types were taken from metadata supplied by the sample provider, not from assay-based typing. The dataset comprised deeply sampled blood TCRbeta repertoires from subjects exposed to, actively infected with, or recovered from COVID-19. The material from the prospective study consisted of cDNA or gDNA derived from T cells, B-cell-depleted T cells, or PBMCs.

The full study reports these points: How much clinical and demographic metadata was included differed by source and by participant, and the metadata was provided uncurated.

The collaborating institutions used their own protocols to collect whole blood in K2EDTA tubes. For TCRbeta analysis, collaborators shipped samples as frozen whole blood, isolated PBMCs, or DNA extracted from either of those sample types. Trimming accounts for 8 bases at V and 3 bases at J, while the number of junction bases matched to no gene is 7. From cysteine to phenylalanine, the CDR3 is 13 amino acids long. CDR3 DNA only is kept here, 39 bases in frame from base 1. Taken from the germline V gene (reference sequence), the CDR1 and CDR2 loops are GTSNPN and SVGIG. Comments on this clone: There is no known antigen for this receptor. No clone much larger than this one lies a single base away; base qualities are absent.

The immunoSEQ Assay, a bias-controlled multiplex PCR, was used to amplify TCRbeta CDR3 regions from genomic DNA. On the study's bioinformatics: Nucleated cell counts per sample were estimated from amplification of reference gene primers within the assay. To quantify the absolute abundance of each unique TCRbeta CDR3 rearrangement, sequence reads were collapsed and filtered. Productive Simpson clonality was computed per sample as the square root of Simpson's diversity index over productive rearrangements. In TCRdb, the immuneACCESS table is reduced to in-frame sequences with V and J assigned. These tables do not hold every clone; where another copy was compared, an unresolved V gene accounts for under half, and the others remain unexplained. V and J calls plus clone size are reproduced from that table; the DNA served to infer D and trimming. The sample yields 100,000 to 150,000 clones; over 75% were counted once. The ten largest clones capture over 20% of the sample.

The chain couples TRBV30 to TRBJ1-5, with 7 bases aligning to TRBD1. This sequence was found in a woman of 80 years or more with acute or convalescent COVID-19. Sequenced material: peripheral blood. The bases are TGTGCCAGGAAACAGGGGACCAATCAGCCCCAGCATTTT. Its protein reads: CARKQGTNQPQHF.